The sequence of this T cell receptor (beta chain) was determined in a study of early T cells in non-severe SARS-CoV-2 infection. Each CDR3 protein is one row after TCRdb ran MiXCR on the 5' RACE reads. Of some 110,000 distinct CDR3 sequences in the sample, about 15% were seen once. This clonotype turned up a few times. The V gene end was trimmed by 5 bases and the J gene end by 8 bases; junction bases not matched to a gene: 8. CDR1 and CDR2 (germline): SGHTA, FQGNSA. This CDR3 has 13 residues. The chain uses TRBV7-2 and TRBJ1-2; TRBD1 matches at 7 bases. This TCR was recovered from an adult who was a healthcare worker with PCR-confirmed SARS-CoV-2 infection or an uninfected control (not recorded which). Sequences were obtained from whole blood. The CDR3 nucleotides read TGTGCCAGCAGCACAGACAGGGTTGGCGGCTACACCTTC. Translation: CASSTDRVGGYTF.